The 32 T cell receptor beta chains below were found in one sample sequenced in a study of cytomegalovirus exposure and HLA in healthy donors. PCR used 60 Vbeta primers and 13 Jbeta primers. TCRdb's table, derived via immunoSEQ multiplex PCR, lists solely in-frame clones and lacks some. Of over 150,000 clones listed, approximately 75% are singletons. Sequencing was carried out using PBMCs. Receptor source: a man aged 18 to 30 in good health and CMV-seronegative.

The rearrangement joins TRBV15 to TRBJ1-5; perhaps TRBD1 as D (6 bases). Trimming took off 3 bases at V and 4 bases at J, with 16 bases between the two ends. Germline V gene data show CDR1 as LNHNV and CDR2 as YYDKDF (reference sequence). This CDR3 spans 16 amino acids. For the CDR3, the DNA is TGTGCCACCAGCAGTGGCCTACAGGGTGGGAATCAGCCCCAGCATTTT. It specifies CATSSGLQGGNQPQHF.

This rearrangement joins TRBV7-8 to TRBJ1-2; tentative D call: TRBD1 (5 bases). The CDR3 has 12 residues. CDR1 and CDR2 from the germline V gene are SGHVS and FQNEAQ. The V end lost 4 bases, the J end lost 8 bases, and 11 bases lay between the germline ends. The CDR3 is CASSSAGIGYTF. The CDR3 DNA is TGTGCCAGCAGCTCGGCAGGGATCGGCTACACCTTC.

This clone occurred once. V is TRBV11-2 and J is TRBJ2-7; TRBD2 might be the D (6 bases). CDR3 length: 16 amino acids. Between the trimmed V and J ends, which lost 2 bases and 3 bases, there was a span of 17 bases. CDR1 SGHAT and CDR2 FQNNGV come from the germline V gene. The CDR3 DNA is TGTGCCAGCAGCTTAAGCGGAGGGCAGGGCCACTACGAGCAGTACTTC. It translates to CASSLSGGQGHYEQYF.

The chain combines TRBV6-1 with TRBJ2-1; 12 bases are shared with TRBD2. The germline gives CDR1 MNHNS, CDR2 SASEGT. J lost 0 bases, V lost 4 bases, and 4 bases had no gene match. The CDR3 totals 17 residues. The CDR3 loop is CASSVLAGGNSYNEQFF. In DNA, the CDR3 is TGTGCCAGCAGTGTCCTAGCGGGGGGGAACTCCTACAATGAGCAGTTCTTC.

For the CDR3, the DNA is TGTGCCACCAGCGCGTTTGGGACAGACATAAACTATGGCTACACCTTC. Encoded protein: CATSAFGTDINYGYTF. The chain recombines TRBV15 with TRBJ1-2, with 7 nucleotides matching TRBD1. From germline, CDR1 is LNHNV and CDR2 YYDKDF (reference sequence). After removal of 5 bases from V and 2 bases from J, the junction contained 11 bases not matched to a gene. This CDR3 comprises 16 residues.

The gene calls are TRBV18 and TRBJ2-3, with D perhaps TRBD2 (7 bases). V was shortened by 2 bases and J by 0 bases, with 18 bases between the two germline ends. Germline V gives CDR1 KGHSH, CDR2 LQKENI. The CDR3 is made up of 18 amino acids. CDR3 amino acids: CASSPGGGVEGSTDTQYF. The CDR3, as DNA: TGTGCCAGCTCACCAGGCGGGGGCGTCGAGGGGAGCACAGATACGCAGTATTTT.

This clone was picked up one time. The gene calls are TRBV7-2 and TRBJ1-4; D is undetermined. This CDR3 is built from 14 residues. CDR1 and CDR2 (germline): SGHTA, FQGNSA. V shed 6 bases and J shed 2 bases, with 10 bases lying between them. CDR3 region: CASRSRLTNEKLFF. The CDR3 DNA reads TGTGCCAGCAGGTCGAGACTGACTAATGAAAAACTGTTTTTT.

The chain recombines TRBV19 with TRBJ2-1; 12 nucleotides match TRBD2. The germline V gene encodes CDR1 LNHDA and CDR2 SQIVND (reference sequence). J was trimmed by 6 bases and V by 5 bases; bases with no gene match: 5. The CDR3 loop spans 15 amino acids. The CDR3 sequence is CASSPASGGANEQFF. The DNA of the CDR3 is TGTGCCAGTAGTCCAGCTAGCGGGGGGGCCAATGAGCAGTTCTTC.

V is TRBV5-6 and J is TRBJ2-1; unclear D gene. This CDR3 region has 13 residues. In germline, CDR1 is SGHDT, CDR2 YYEEEE. V lost 1 base and J lost 5, with 7 bases in between. CDR3 loop: CASSLFANNEQFF. In nucleotides, the CDR3 is TGTGCCAGCAGCTTGTTTGCTAACAATGAGCAGTTCTTC.

This sequence joins TRBV4-1 and TRBJ2-1; 8 bases align to TRBD1. Germline V CDR1 and CDR2: MGHRA, YSYEKL. J gave up 2 bases and V 3 bases, and 6 bases lay outside the gene matches. The CDR3 has 16 amino acids. CDR3 nucleotide sequence: TGCGCCAGCAGCCAGGGACAGGCCCTAACCTACAATGAGCAGTTCTTC. As protein: CASSQGQALTYNEQFF.

The V and J genes are TRBV5-4 and TRBJ1-1; D not resolved. The CDR3 contains 17 residues. Deletions cut 4 bases from V and 0 bases from J, with 19 bases between. CDR1 SGHNT and CDR2 YYREEE come from the germline V gene (reference sequence). Written as DNA, the CDR3 is TGTGCCAGCAGCCCTCGAGTGTCGTACCTCATGAACACTGAAGCTTTCTTT. Translating gives CASSPRVSYLMNTEAFF.

V is TRBV7-9 and J is TRBJ2-2; TRBD1 is a possible D gene (5 bases). Germline-derived CDR1 and CDR2 are SEHNR and FQNEAQ (reference sequence). Trimming stripped 5 bases from V and 10 bases from J, with 11 bases between. This CDR3 is 12 amino acids long. The CDR3: CASSHGHKELFF. CDR3 sequence (DNA): TGTGCCAGCAGCCACGGACACAAGGAGCTGTTTTTT.

The table lists this clone with a few counts. The J gene is TRBJ2-5, the V gene TRBV2; possibly TRBD2 for D (7 bases). Trimming took 7 bases from V and 0 from J, leaving 12 bases between them. The CDR3 extends over 14 amino acids. Germline-derived CDR1 and CDR2 are SNHLY and FYNNEI. The CDR3 loop is CASIEGGYQETQYF. CDR3 sequence (DNA): TGTGCCAGCATCGAGGGGGGGTACCAAGAGACCCAGTACTTC.

The J gene is TRBJ1-1, the V gene TRBV29-1, with D unresolved. V gave up 7 bases and J gave up 4 bases, with 10 bases separating them. The CDR3 loop spans 11 amino acids. CDR1 and CDR2 from the germline V gene are SQVTM and ANQGSEA. DNA of the CDR3: TGCAGCGCAGGCAGCCGCACTGAAGCTTTCTTT. As protein: CSAGSRTEAFF.

The chain links TRBV7-9 to TRBJ2-4; a possible D gene is TRBD2 (5 bases). V dropped 4 bases and J dropped 1 base, with 17 bases sitting between them. The CDR3 is made up of 17 amino acids. CDR1 and CDR2 from the germline V gene are SEHNR and FQNEAQ (reference sequence). In DNA form, the CDR3 reads TGTGCCAGCAGCTCCTTTACTTGGGGAGTCGCCAAAAACATTCAGTACTTC. Its protein is CASSSFTWGVAKNIQYF.

On this clone: Sequence at one end of the junction differs from germline and may be a read error. This CDR3 is also generated by other DNA sequences in the sample. This chain joins TRBV18 and TRBJ1-5; a possible D gene is TRBD1 (5 bases). Germline CDR1 and CDR2: KGHSH and LQKENI. The CDR3 is 14 amino acids. The CDR3 DNA sequence: TGCGCCAGCTCACTCCGGGACTTCAATCAGCCCCAGCATTTT. It codes for CASSLRDFNQPQHF.

This clone showed up just once. The chain couples TRBV28 to TRBJ1-4; TRBD1 matches at 9 bases. The length of the CDR3 is 16 residues. Unmatched junction bases numbered 11, after V lost 5 bases and J lost 7 bases. Germline V gene sequence: CDR1 MDHEN, CDR2 SYDVKM. The CDR3 is CASSLQPQGAVEKLFF. CDR3 sequence (DNA): TGTGCCAGCAGTCTCCAACCACAGGGGGCAGTTGAAAAACTGTTTTTT.

The rearrangement links TRBV27 to TRBJ1-2; possibly TRBD1 for D (5 bases). Germline V CDR1 and CDR2: MNHEY, SMNVEV (reference sequence). Trimming took off 5 bases at V and 8 bases at J, with 21 bases between the two ends. The CDR3 totals 15 residues. CDR3 amino acids: CASSPQIAGKRGYTF. The CDR3 DNA reads as TGTGCCAGCAGTCCACAGATCGCAGGGAAAAGGGGCTACACCTTC.

This sequence joins TRBV19 and TRBJ1-1; no clear D gene. CDR3 length: 15 amino acids. Germline CDR1 reads LNHDA; CDR2 reads SQIVND (reference sequence). V was shortened by 1 base and J by 4 bases, with 13 bases between the two germline ends. This chain's CDR3 is CASSIAWEESTEAFF. In nucleotides, the CDR3 is TGTGCCAGTAGTATAGCTTGGGAGGAGAGCACTGAAGCTTTCTTT.

The chain has TRBV28 and TRBJ1-2; D is ambiguous. The length of the CDR3 is 13 residues. Germline assignment: CDR1 MDHEN and CDR2 SYDVKM. Trimming took 1 base from V and 8 from J, leaving 11 bases between them. CDR3 DNA: TGTGCCAGCAGTTTATTGGGCGATTGGGGCTACACCTTC. Translated: CASSLLGDWGYTF.

J is TRBJ2-1 and V is TRBV6-1, with TRBD2 identical over 10 bases. Germline CDR1 is MNHNS and CDR2 is SASEGT. J was trimmed by 5 bases and V by 3 bases; bases with no gene match: 7. The CDR3 totals 16 residues. The CDR3 here is CASSDNSGGKNNEQFF. DNA of the CDR3: TGTGCCAGCAGTGACAATAGCGGGGGGAAGAACAATGAGCAGTTCTTC.

The chain combines TRBV23-1 with TRBJ2-5; D may be TRBD2 (5 bases). TRBV23-1 is noted as an ORF with a role that remains uncertain. V lost 11 bases to trimming and J lost 5 bases, with 30 bases between them. CDR3 size: 17 residues. The CDR3 sequence: CAATNFLFSKWRETQYF. CDR3 nucleotide sequence: TGCGCCGCAACAAACTTCCTTTTTTCTAAGTGGAGGGAGACCCAGTACTTC.

The chain recombines TRBV6-4 with TRBJ1-1; 7 bases are shared with TRBD1. V trimming: 6 bases; J trimming: 2 bases; junction bases outside the gene matches: 6. The length of the CDR3 is 14 residues. The germline V gene encodes CDR1 MRHNA and CDR2 SNTAGT. CDR3 bases: TGTGCCAGCAGCCCAGGGACAGCCAACACTGAAGCTTTCTTT. Residues: CASSPGTANTEAFF.

The V gene is TRBV6-5, the J gene TRBJ1-6, with D maybe TRBD1 (6 bases). The germline V gene encodes CDR1 MNHEY and CDR2 SVGAGI. Deletions cut 2 bases from V and 6 bases from J, with 8 bases between. The CDR3 contains 14 residues. The DNA of the CDR3 is TGTGCCAGCAGTTACGGCAGGGGTAATTCACCCCTCCACTTT. Translation gives CASSYGRGNSPLHF.

V and J are TRBV6-6 and TRBJ1-1, with 10 bases identical to TRBD1. CDR1 and CDR2 (germline): MNHNY, SVGAGI (reference sequence). Trimming cost V 5 bases and J 3 bases; bases outside gene matches: 0. This CDR3 comprises 13 residues. The CDR3 loop reads CASSGQGDTEAFF. CDR3 DNA sequence: TGTGCCAGCAGTGGACAGGGGGACACTGAAGCTTTCTTT.

This rearrangement joins TRBV4-2 to TRBJ1-3; 9 bases align to TRBD1. Per germline, CDR1 LGHNA and CDR2 YNFKEQ. Trimming cost V 0 bases and J 4 bases; bases outside gene matches: 4. There are 16 residues in the CDR3. The CDR3 coding sequence is TGTGCCAGCAGCCAAGAGATGACAGGGGGAGGAAACACCATATATTTT. As protein: CASSQEMTGGGNTIYF.

This clone was observed a few times. The rearrangement links TRBV6-5 to TRBJ2-1; D might be TRBD1 (6 bases). There are 14 residues in the CDR3. Germline V CDR1 and CDR2: MNHEY, SVGAGI. Trimming took off 1 base at V and 10 bases at J, with 14 bases between the two ends. In nucleotides, the CDR3 is TGTGCCAGCAGTTACTGGGGGCCTGTAAGAGAGCAGTTCTTC. Amino acid sequence: CASSYWGPVREQFF.

The chain links TRBV27 to TRBJ2-3, with D possibly matching TRBD2 (5 bases). Per germline, CDR1 MNHEY and CDR2 SMNVEV (reference sequence). Trimming took 2 bases from V and 2 from J, leaving 8 bases between them. This CDR3 has 14 residues. DNA for the CDR3: TGTGCCAGCAGTTTACTAGCTTACACAGATACGCAGTATTTT. Translation: CASSLLAYTDTQYF.

This sequence joins TRBV30 and TRBJ2-7; D call uncertain. The germline gives CDR1 GTSNPN, CDR2 SVGIG (reference sequence). The CDR3 loop spans 13 amino acids. Trimming removed 0 bases at V and 7 bases at J, with 13 bases between. The CDR3 loop is CAWSVLEVGEQYF. CDR3 DNA sequence: TGTGCCTGGAGTGTACTTGAAGTTGGTGAGCAGTACTTC.

This clone appeared a few times. V is TRBV11-2 and J is TRBJ1-1, with 7 nucleotides matching TRBD1. The V gene end was trimmed by 4 bases and the J gene end by 0 bases; junction bases not matched to a gene: 5. CDR3 length equals 15 residues. Germline V gene lookup returns CDR1 SGHAT and CDR2 FQNNGV. Here the CDR3 reads CASSWDRLMNTEAFF. The CDR3 bases are TGTGCCAGCAGCTGGGACAGACTTATGAACACTGAAGCTTTCTTT. Looking up the rest from reference TRBV11-2 and TRBJ1-1 gives the full variable domain: EAGVAQSPRYKIIEKRQSVAFWCNPISGHATLYWYQQILGQGPKLLIQFQNNGVVDDSQLPKDRFSAERLKGVDSTLKIQPAKLEDSAVYLCASSWDRLMNTEAFFGQGTRLTVV.

As DNA, the CDR3 is TGTGCCATCAGCTTGTATACAGGGGGCGACACCGGGGAGCTGTTTTTT. This sequence encodes CAISLYTGGDTGELFF. The V and J genes are TRBV10-3 and TRBJ2-2, with 9 bases that match TRBD1. CDR3 size: 16 residues. The ends lost 6 bases at V and 3 bases at J; junction bases unmatched: 8. The germline gives CDR1 ENHRY, CDR2 SYGVKD.

The chain employs TRBV9 and TRBJ2-3; 11 nucleotides line up with TRBD2. Germline CDR1 and CDR2: SGDLS and YYNGEE. The CDR3 contains 16 residues. J lost 1 base, V lost 4 bases, and 5 bases had no gene match. The CDR3 nucleotides read TGTGCCAGCAGCCCTAGCGGGGGGCTCCGCACAGATACGCAGTATTTT. Translation: CASSPSGGLRTDTQYF. Drawing the rest from reference TRBV9 and TRBJ2-3, the complete variable domain is DSGVTQTPKHLITATGQRVTLRCSPRSGDLSVYWYQQSLDQGLQFLIQYYNGEERAKGNILERFSAQQFPDLHSELNLSSLELGDSALYFCASSPSGGLRTDTQYFGPGTRLTVL.